This T cell receptor (beta chain) was sequenced for a study of regulatory T cells in long-lasting Graves disease. CDR3 regions were amplified by Arm-PCR using iRepertoire HTBI primers to build TCR beta libraries. TCRdb analysed the multiplex PCR reads with MiXCR anew, one entry per CDR3 protein. In the table there are 450,000 to 600,000 distinct CDR3 sequences, approximately 12% of which are singletons. The time point denotes: newly diagnosed GD, antithyroid drugs for less than 3 months. RNA extracted from PBMCs served as the sequencing template. The table lists this clonotype with many counts. The CDR3 has 15 amino acids. The junction had 8 bases not matched to a gene; V was cut back by 4 bases and J by 4 bases. CDR1 is SGHAT, CDR2 FQNNGV, per germline. The data were also submitted as part of a second study, on T cells in Graves' hyperthyroidism and ophthalmopathy.

The sequenced sample was peripheral blood mononuclear cells (PBMCs), obtained at new diagnosis, from a patient treated with antithyroid drugs. The source is a man aged 25-45 years with Graves disease. The rearrangement joins TRBV11-2 to TRBJ2-3; 7 nucleotides agree with TRBD2. The CDR3 region has the DNA TGTGCCAGCAGCTATTTCGGGAGGAGTCCAGATACGCAGTATTTT. This encodes CASSYFGRSPDTQYF. The whole variable domain, filled in from reference TRBV11-2 and TRBJ2-3, reads EAGVAQSPRYKIIEKRQSVAFWCNPISGHATLYWYQQILGQGPKLLIQFQNNGVVDDSQLPKDRFSAERLKGVDSTLKIQPAKLEDSAVYLCASSYFGRSPDTQYFGPGTRLTVL.